These T cell receptor beta chains were read from a single sample in a study of blood T cell repertoires in COVID-19. Libraries were prepared by immunoSEQ multiplex PCR; TCRdb keeps only in-frame clonotypes and omits some of them. The sample lists roughly 200,000 clones, about 84% occurring once. Sequencing was done on a sample of peripheral blood. These receptors were taken from a woman of 80 years or more with COVID-19, enrolled during active disease. Each CDR3 is given with its conserved first and last residue. The D gene is left open where the match is weak. Rows may omit the clone size; those that give it use once, few, many or a size class.

cdr3_length clone_size j_call v_call d_call cdr3_aa cdr3_nt
16 once TRBJ1-5 TRBV6-6 TRBD1 CASSQGSDRGNQPQHF TGTGCCAGCAGCCAGGGATCCGACAGGGGTAATCAGCCCCAGCATTTT
16 NA TRBJ2-7 TRBV4-2 TRBD1 CASSQTPGQGTYEQYF TGTGCCAGCAGCCAGACCCCGGGACAGGGGACATACGAGCAGTACTTC
14 NA TRBJ1-3 TRBV25-1 NA CASRDSVSGNTIYF TGTGCCAGCAGAGACAGCGTCTCTGGAAACACCATATATTTT
17 NA TRBJ1-6 TRBV4-1 TRBD1 CASSQKGAPSYNSPLHF TGCGCCAGCAGCCAAAAGGGGGCCCCCTCCTATAATTCACCCCTCCACTTT
15 NA TRBJ2-1 TRBV5-1 NA CASSSSGISYNEQFF TGCGCCAGCAGCAGTAGCGGAATCTCCTACAATGAGCAGTTCTTC
15 NA TRBJ1-2 TRBV3-1/TRBV3-2 NA CASSPTVSANYGYTF TGTGCCAGCAGCCCGACTGTCTCAGCTAACTATGGCTACACCTTC
12 NA TRBJ1-2 TRBV10-3 TRBD1 CAISPTGQGYTF TGTGCCATCAGCCCGACAGGGCAGGGCTACACCTTC
13 NA TRBJ1-1 TRBV12-3/TRBV12-4 NA CASSRQGNTEAFF TGTGCCAGCAGTCGGCAGGGGAACACTGAAGCTTTCTTT
16 NA TRBJ1-3 TRBV11-1 NA CASSSSRLDSGNTIYF TGTGCCAGCAGCTCCTCAAGACTCGACTCTGGAAACACCATATATTTT
13 NA TRBJ1-2 TRBV28 NA CATIREAGHGYTF TGTGCCACCATACGGGAGGCTGGCCATGGCTACACCTTC
14 once TRBJ1-1 TRBV3-1/TRBV3-2 TRBD1 CASSHGQGITEAFF TGTGCCAGCAGCCACGGACAGGGAATTACTGAAGCTTTCTTT
13 NA TRBJ1-3 TRBV5-1 NA CASTSGSGNTIYF TGCGCCAGCACTTCCGGGAGTGGAAACACCATATATTTT
13 NA TRBJ1-2 TRBV6-5 TRBD1 CASGTGGPYGYTF TGTGCCAGCGGGACAGGGGGACCCTATGGCTACACCTTC
16 NA TRBJ2-3 TRBV5-6 TRBD2 CASSLGLADRTDTQYF TGTGCCAGCAGCTTGGGGCTAGCGGACCGCACAGATACGCAGTATTTT
14 NA TRBJ2-1 TRBV29-1 TRBD2 CSVTSGTSYNEQFF TGCAGCGTGACTAGCGGAACCTCCTACAATGAGCAGTTCTTC
11 once TRBJ2-2 TRBV3-1/TRBV3-2 NA CASSLAGELFF TGTGCCAGCAGCCTAGCCGGGGAGCTGTTTTTT
16 NA TRBJ1-4 TRBV6-6 NA CASSYPGVGSNEKLFF TGTGCCAGCAGTTACCCGGGGGTAGGGAGTAATGAAAAACTGTTTTTT
16 NA TRBJ2-1 TRBV5-1 TRBD2 CASSLGLAGGMGEQFF TGCGCCAGCAGCTTGGGACTAGCGGGAGGTATGGGTGAGCAGTTCTTC
13 NA TRBJ2-5 TRBV6-5 NA CASTTGSQETQYF TGTGCCAGCACTACAGGGAGTCAAGAGACCCAGTACTTC
16 NA TRBJ2-1 TRBV7-8 TRBD2 CASSTGTSGRNSEQFF TGTGCCAGCAGCACCGGGACTAGCGGGAGAAACAGTGAGCAGTTCTTC
12 few TRBJ2-7 TRBV7-9 NA CASSQFPYEQYF TGTGCCAGCAGCCAATTCCCCTACGAGCAGTACTTC
11 once TRBJ1-2 TRBV6-5 NA CASTGRYGYTF TGTGCCAGCACGGGGAGGTATGGCTACACCTTC
15 NA TRBJ1-5 TRBV19 TRBD1 CASRLVQGGYQPQHF TGTGCCAGTAGACTAGTCCAGGGGGGTTATCAGCCCCAGCATTTT
15 once TRBJ2-3 TRBV5-1 TRBD1 CASSAGQGATDTQYF TGCGCCAGCAGCGCCGGACAGGGGGCGACAGATACGCAGTATTTT
14 NA TRBJ1-6 TRBV9 NA CASSRRQDNSPLHF TGTGCCAGCAGCCGTCGACAGGATAATTCACCCCTCCACTTT
13 NA TRBJ2-1 TRBV7-9 TRBD2 CASSLESGRTQFF TGTGCCAGCAGCTTAGAATCCGGGAGGACCCAGTTCTTC
16 NA TRBJ2-1 TRBV1 NA CTSSQLQGLLLNEQFF TGCACCAGCAGCCAGTTACAGGGCCTCCTACTCAATGAGCAGTTCTTC
14 NA TRBJ1-2 TRBV19 NA CASSPGLIGNGYTF TGTGCCAGTAGTCCCGGACTTATTGGCAATGGCTACACCTTC
16 NA TRBJ2-3 TRBV4-2 TRBD1 CASSQDQGQAWDTQYF TGTGCCAGCAGCCAAGATCAGGGACAGGCCTGGGATACGCAGTATTTT
13 once TRBJ2-3 TRBV6-5 NA CASSPTRTNTQYF TGTGCCAGCAGTCCCACCCGGACAAATACGCAGTATTTT
13 NA TRBJ2-7 TRBV9 TRBD1 CASSVETGREQYF TGTGCCAGCAGCGTAGAGACAGGGCGCGAGCAGTACTTC
12 NA TRBJ1-2 TRBV6-5 NA CASERQTGGYTF TGTGCCAGCGAAAGGCAGACGGGAGGCTACACCTTC
14 NA TRBJ1-4 TRBV6-5 TRBD1 CACQGEATNEKLFF TGTGCCTGCCAGGGGGAAGCAACTAATGAAAAACTGTTTTTT
15 NA TRBJ1-1 TRBV5-4 NA CASSSSWRPNTEAFF TGTGCCAGCAGCTCCTCTTGGAGACCGAACACTGAAGCTTTCTTT
14 NA TRBJ2-1 TRBV24-1 NA CATSDPDPGNEQFF TGTGCCACCAGTGACCCTGACCCGGGCAATGAGCAGTTCTTC
15 NA TRBJ2-5 TRBV5-5 TRBD2 CASSLQRGPWEAQYF TGTGCCAGCAGCTTGCAGCGGGGGCCCTGGGAGGCCCAGTACTTC
14 NA TRBJ1-5 TRBV3-1/TRBV3-2 NA CASSQVGARQPQHF TGTGCCAGCAGCCAAGTGGGGGCTCGGCAGCCCCAGCATTTT
14 NA TRBJ1-6 TRBV27 NA CASSAQGRNSPLHF TGTGCCAGCAGCGCACAGGGCCGTAATTCACCCCTCCACTTT
18 NA TRBJ2-2 TRBV27 NA CASSLLFGSGGNTGELFF TGTGCCAGCAGTTTATTGTTCGGGTCCGGGGGGAACACCGGGGAGCTGTTTTTT
15 few TRBJ2-7 TRBV4-2 TRBD2 CASSRGLADTYEQYF TGTGCCAGCAGCCGAGGACTAGCGGACACCTACGAGCAGTACTTC
13 NA TRBJ2-2 TRBV7-8 NA CASSLARDFGLFF TGTGCCAGCAGCTTAGCTCGGGACTTCGGGCTGTTTTTT
15 NA TRBJ2-7 TRBV6-5 NA CASSYSGGPLYEQYF TGTGCCAGCAGTTACTCGGGGGGACCGCTCTACGAGCAGTACTTC
14 NA TRBJ2-2 TRBV3-1/TRBV3-2 NA CASSDSGFAGELFF TGTGCCAGCAGCGATTCAGGGTTCGCCGGGGAGCTGTTTTTT
12 few TRBJ2-5 TRBV6-6 NA CAGGTTQETQYF TGTGCCGGAGGGACCACACAAGAGACCCAGTACTTC
12 few TRBJ1-4 TRBV6-5 TRBD1 CASRTGGEKLFF TGTGCCAGCAGGACAGGGGGCGAAAAACTGTTTTTT
15 NA TRBJ1-5 TRBV2 NA CASILSQISNQPQHF TGTGCCAGCATCTTATCACAGATTAGCAATCAGCCCCAGCATTTT